This entry concerns a single T cell receptor beta chain. Its antigen is as yet unknown. The data derive from a study of T cells expressing NK-cell markers. Reprocessing the 5' RACE reads, TCRdb reports a single entry for every CDR3 protein and omits DNA. Its table records about 450,000 distinct CDR3 sequences. The CDR3 length is 15 residues. Germline V gives CDR1 ENHRY, CDR2 SYGVKD. General study findings and limits: These clonotypes also led the CD3+CD56-NKG2C+ fraction in a handful of donors.

The clonotype was recovered from a woman aged 18-69 years in good health. The chain has TRBV10-3 and TRBJ2-3; the TCRdb call, TRBD2, lacks DNA for checking. Sequenced sample: blood T cells: a sorted CD56 or NKG2C T cell subset, CD4+ or CD8+ T cells, or bulk PBMC T cells (not recorded which). CDR3 sequence: CAISESGGGTDTQYF.